This T cell receptor beta chain emerged from a study of technical replicates of blood from four donors. Assay used: immunoSEQ multiplex PCR; TCRdb lists only in-frame clones, some missing. The sample lists around 89,000 clones; roughly 94% were seen once. Trimming removed 3 bases from V and 6 bases from J, with 14 bases in between. The CDR3 runs 15 residues. Germline CDR1 is WNHNN and CDR2 is SYGVQD (reference sequence). The sample taken for sequencing was T cells isolated from PBMCs. This TCR was recovered from a human donor in good health. The chain links TRBV10-1 to TRBJ1-4; D possibly corresponds to TRBD1 (6 bases). Written as DNA, the CDR3 is TGCGCCAGCAGTGAAACCCGGGCAGGGGATGAAAAACTGTTTTTT. This gives the protein CASSETRAGDEKLFF.